One and the same sample provided the 8 T cell receptor beta chains below, sequenced in a study of technical replicates of blood from a handful of donors. Clones were read by immunoSEQ multiplex PCR, and TCRdb kept only the in-frame ones, dropping some. This table has 95,000 or so clones, roughly 96% appearing once. The specimen sequenced was T cells isolated from PBMCs. The receptors were gathered from a human donor in good health.

This chain links TRBV4-1 with TRBJ1-4; D gene ambiguous. The CDR3 is 19 residues long. The germline V gene encodes CDR1 MGHRA and CDR2 YSYEKL. V was clipped by 4 bases and J by 3 bases, with 24 bases between them. The CDR3 sequence is CASSPIIDLMQRANEKLFF. In DNA form, the CDR3 reads TGCGCCAGCAGCCCGATTATAGATCTAATGCAGAGGGCTAATGAAAAACTGTTTTTT.

The chain is built from TRBV28 and TRBJ2-5; D might be TRBD2 (6 bases). This CDR3 is built from 13 residues. CDR1 MDHEN and CDR2 SYDVKM come from the germline V gene. The V end lost 6 bases, the J end lost 1 base, and 9 bases lay between the germline ends. The CDR3 region is CASSRTIQETQYF. Written as DNA, the CDR3 is TGTGCCAGCAGCCGGACTATCCAAGAGACCCAGTACTTC.

The chain carries TRBV6-1 and TRBJ2-7, with D possibly matching TRBD1 (6 bases). CDR3 size: 14 residues. V lost 5 bases and J lost 4, with 15 bases in between. Germline CDR1 is MNHNS and CDR2 is SASEGT. The CDR3 sequence is CASSNRDANYEQYF. The CDR3 region has the DNA TGTGCCAGCAGTAACAGGGATGCGAATTACGAGCAGTACTTC.

The chain employs TRBV6-1 and TRBJ1-3; D gene uncertain. Germline V CDR1 and CDR2: MNHNS, SASEGT. This CDR3 region has 17 residues. Trimming left V 4 bases short and J 2 bases short, with 18 bases between. The CDR3 nucleotides are TGTGCCAGCAGTGTCTCCAAGACTAGATCTACTGGAAACACCATATATTTT. This translates into CASSVSKTRSTGNTIYF.

This chain uses TRBV28 with TRBJ2-7, with D tentatively TRBD1 (6 bases). Trimming pared 8 bases from V and 3 bases from J, leaving 14 bases between. Germline V CDR1 and CDR2: MDHEN, SYDVKM. This CDR3 has 13 amino acids. The CDR3 DNA is TGTGCCAGCTTAAGGCAGGGGCTCTACGAGCAGTACTTC. Translating gives CASLRQGLYEQYF.

The chain recombines TRBV19 with TRBJ2-5, with 10 bases fitting TRBD1. The CDR3 consists of 14 residues. The germline gives CDR1 LNHDA, CDR2 SQIVND (reference sequence). With 8 bases clipped from V and 5 bases from J, the junction kept 8 bases outside the gene matches. CDR3 bases: TGTGCCAGTCGCCTGACAGGGGGCGGGGAGACCCAGTACTTC. Translated, it gives CASRLTGGGETQYF. The full variable domain, in which reference TRBV19 and TRBJ2-5 provide the parts outside the CDR3, is DGGITQSPKYLFRKEGQNVTLSCEQNLNHDAMYWYRQDPGQGLRLIYYSQIVNDFQKGDIAEGYSVSREKKESFPLTVTSAQKNPTAFYLCASRLTGGGETQYFGPGTRLLVL.

V is TRBV4-3 and J is TRBJ2-3; 12 bases line up with TRBD2. The CDR3 loop spans 16 amino acids. The germline V gene encodes CDR1 LGHNA and CDR2 YSLEER. V gave up 1 base and J gave up 3 bases; unmatched junction bases: 2. CDR3 in DNA: TGCGCCAGCAGCCAAGCACTAGCGGGAGGAACAGATACGCAGTATTTT. It is translated as CASSQALAGGTDTQYF.

CDR3 sequence (DNA): TGTGCCAGCAGTTCTCGGGATTACGAGCAGTACTTC. It is translated as CASSSRDYEQYF. This chain links TRBV28 with TRBJ2-7; possibly TRBD2 for D (5 bases). CDR3 size: 12 residues. Germline V gene data show CDR1 as MDHEN and CDR2 as SYDVKM. Trimming removed 4 bases from V and 4 bases from J, with 8 bases in between.